This TCR beta chain was captured by sequencing in a study of cytomegalovirus exposure and HLA in healthy donors. Germline assignment: CDR1 LNHDA and CDR2 SQIVND (reference sequence). The ends lost 10 bases at V and 4 bases at J; junction bases unmatched: 12. This CDR3 is 14 amino acids long. PCR primers comprised 60 Vbeta and 13 Jbeta primers. Libraries were prepared by immunoSEQ multiplex PCR; TCRdb keeps only in-frame clonotypes and omits some of them. The sample has about 200,000 clones; over 75% are singletons. For this clone: The antigen is unknown.

General study findings and limits: Upon later analysis, TCR association rates were observed to vary by HLA locus, being highest for DRB1 and lowest for HLA-C. Clonal expansion, a later analysis showed, was greater in HLA-associated TCR beta chains than in equally common others. On later analysis, the bulk of CMV-associated TCR beta chains appeared to be HLA-restricted. As was reported, the HLA-A and HLA-B alleles of most subjects were accurately predicted from TCR beta sequences.

This TCR derives from a man younger than 30 in good health and CMV-seronegative. Sequenced input: PBMCs. The chain uses TRBV19 and TRBJ1-1; 7 nucleotides agree with TRBD1. The CDR3 DNA is TGTGCCACAACTCCCGAGTCAGGGGGCACTGAAGCTTTCTTT. It is translated as CATTPESGGTEAFF.